This TCR beta chain was found in a study of T-cell reconstitution after alpha-beta-depleted transplantation in children. V was clipped by 5 bases and J by 2 bases, with 10 bases between them. This CDR3 spans 13 amino acids. Germline CDR1 and CDR2: MNHEY and SVGEGT. TCRbeta library preparation incorporated unique molecular identifiers. TCRdb reprocessed the PCR reads via MiXCR and lists one record per CDR3 protein. The sample records some 340,000 distinct CDR3 sequences, about 9.4% being singletons. The source of this sequence is a human donor who donated a stem cell graft to a child with acute lymphoblastic leukemia. The specimen was PBMCs from the stem cell graft donor, collected from the stem cell graft. The V gene is TRBV6-2 or TRBV6-3, the J gene TRBJ2-7; possibly TRBD2 for D (5 bases). CDR3 sequence: CASSLTNPYEQYF. DNA of the CDR3: TGTGCCAGCAGTCTGACTAATCCCTACGAGCAGTACTTC.